The 11 T cell receptor beta chains below come from one sample, sequenced in a study of shared clonotypes between healthy human individuals. Profiling relied on immunoSEQ multiplex PCR, and the TCRdb table lists in-frame clones only, not all of them. The sample holds approximately 2.4 million clones; roughly 95% are singletons and the top ten take roughly 0.13%. The material sequenced was naive CD4+ T cells sorted from blood. The sample's subset: CD45RA+ positively selected. All receptors come from a man aged 18 to 30 in good health.

The rearrangement joins TRBV5-1 to TRBJ2-3; D assignment may be TRBD1 or TRBD2 (7 bases each). Trimming removed 5 bases from V and 0 bases from J, with 19 bases in between. Germline CDR1 is SGHRS and CDR2 is YFSETQ. There are 17 residues in the CDR3. This CDR3 reads CASRSGGTTSSTDTQYF. In nucleotides, the CDR3 is TGCGCCAGCAGGTCAGGGGGGACTACCTCGAGCACAGATACGCAGTATTTT.

The chain joins TRBV19 to TRBJ2-2; no definite D call. There are 14 residues in the CDR3. Germline CDR1 and CDR2: LNHDA and SQIVND (reference sequence). V was trimmed by 9 bases and J by 1 base, leaving 12 bases between them. The CDR3 protein is CASKIGGNTGELFF. CDR3 bases: TGTGCCAGCAAGATTGGCGGGAACACCGGGGAGCTGTTTTTT.

The CDR3 reads CATWGTPSGNTIYF. DNA for the CDR3: TGTGCCACCTGGGGGACACCCTCTGGAAACACCATATATTTT. The chain joins TRBV6-1 to TRBJ1-3; D is possibly TRBD1 (6 bases). Germline values: CDR1 MNHNS, CDR2 SASEGT. The V gene lost 10 bases and the J gene lost 0 bases, with 13 bases spanning the gap. CDR3 size: 14 residues.

The genes are TRBV18 and TRBJ1-1; unclear D gene. V lost 6 bases to trimming and J lost 1 base, with 6 bases between them. Germline CDR1 and CDR2: KGHSH and LQKENI. This CDR3 is 12 amino acids long. CDR3 region: CASSATNTEAFF. The DNA for the CDR3 is TGTGCCAGCTCCGCCACGAACACTGAAGCTTTCTTT.

This clone was counted once. V gene TRBV6-1 combines with J gene TRBJ2-4; TRBD1 matches 10 bases. The germline gives CDR1 MNHNS, CDR2 SASEGT. The CDR3 loop spans 16 amino acids. J lost 2 bases, V lost 4 bases, and 5 bases had no gene match. This CDR3 reads CASSARQGAPKNIQYF. CDR3 DNA: TGTGCCAGCAGTGCCAGACAGGGGGCGCCCAAAAACATTCAGTACTTC.

The V call is TRBV27, the J call TRBJ1-4; D perhaps matches TRBD1 (5 bases). The CDR3 totals 14 residues. Germline values: CDR1 MNHEY, CDR2 SMNVEV (reference sequence). The V gene lost 6 bases and the J gene lost 4 bases, with 12 bases spanning the gap. This CDR3 is CASRMGRINEKLFF. The DNA of the CDR3 is TGTGCCAGCAGGATGGGACGGATTAATGAAAAACTGTTTTTT.

The chain recombines TRBV30 with TRBJ2-7; D not resolved. V was clipped by 4 bases and J by 2 bases, with 12 bases between them. The germline V gene encodes CDR1 GTSNPN and CDR2 SVGIG (reference sequence). The CDR3 has 13 residues. The CDR3 nucleotides are TGTGCCTGGAATCTGGATCCGACCTACGAGCAGTACTTC. This encodes CAWNLDPTYEQYF. Complete variable domain (other parts from reference TRBV30 and TRBJ2-7): SQTIHQWPATLVQPVGSPLSLECTVEGTSNPNLYWYRQAAGRGLQLLFYSVGIGQISSEVPQNLSASRPQDRQFILSSKKLLLSDSGFYLCAWNLDPTYEQYFGPGTRLTVT.

The chain couples TRBV6-4 to TRBJ2-2; D is perhaps TRBD1 (6 bases). Germline V gene data show CDR1 as MRHNA and CDR2 as SNTAGT. The CDR3 extends over 16 amino acids. The germline V and J ends were trimmed by 0 bases and 0 bases, with 8 bases remaining between them. The CDR3 spells CASSDSGTTNTGELFF. Written as DNA, the CDR3 is TGTGCCAGCAGTGACTCAGGGACAACGAACACCGGGGAGCTGTTTTTT.

Note on this clone: Other DNA sequences of this sample code for an identical CDR3. The genes are TRBV5-4 and TRBJ2-5; D gene uncertain. The V end lost 0 bases, the J end lost 5 bases, and 5 bases lay between the germline ends. Germline CDR1 reads SGHNT; CDR2 reads YYREEE (reference sequence). This CDR3 is built from 12 residues. The CDR3 sequence: CASSLARETQYF. The CDR3 coding sequence is TGTGCCAGCAGCTTGGCACGGGAGACCCAGTACTTC.

The table lists this clone with a count of one. V is TRBV5-1 and J is TRBJ2-3; D gene ambiguous. CDR3 size: 15 residues. V was trimmed by 1 base and J by 0 bases, leaving 9 bases between them. CDR1 is SGHRS, CDR2 YFSETQ, per germline. The CDR3 DNA reads TGCGCCAGCAGCTTGAGACCGTCTAGCACAGATACGCAGTATTTT. Residues: CASSLRPSSTDTQYF.

V is TRBV9 and J is TRBJ2-5; D is unresolved. The CDR3 is made up of 13 amino acids. In germline, CDR1 is SGDLS, CDR2 YYNGEE. V was shortened by 7 bases and J by 2 bases, with 12 bases between the two germline ends. CDR3 residues: CASGSSPQETQYF. CDR3 nucleotides: TGTGCCAGCGGCTCCTCGCCACAAGAGACCCAGTACTTC. The variable domain in full, completed from reference TRBV9 and TRBJ2-5, reads DSGVTQTPKHLITATGQRVTLRCSPRSGDLSVYWYQQSLDQGLQFLIQYYNGEERAKGNILERFSAQQFPDLHSELNLSSLELGDSALYFCASGSSPQETQYFGPGTRLLVL.